A selection of T cell receptor beta chains follows, all from one sample in a study of T cell responses to AZD1222 COVID-19 vaccine. The table came from immunoSEQ multiplex PCR; TCRdb's copy has only in-frame clones and leaves some out. Of about 170,000 clones in the sample, 70% to 90% were seen once. This sample comprised peripheral blood, obtained 28 days after the second AZD1222 dose. These receptors were taken from an adult who received the AZD1222 COVID-19 vaccine. Each CDR3 is given with its conserved first and last residue. Each record gives: J gene, V gene, D gene, clone size, CDR3 DNA, CDR3 protein. A D gene is named only where the DNA matches it firmly. Not every row has a clone size; where given, it reads once, few, many or a size class.

J: TRBJ2-2
V: TRBV11-2
D: .
size: .
DNA: TGTGCCAGCAGCAGTACCGGGGAGCTGTTTTTT
CDR3: CASSSTGELFF

J: TRBJ1-1
V: TRBV11-1
D: .
size: .
DNA: TGTGCCAGCAGCCTGGAAGGGAACACTGAAGCTTTCTTT
CDR3: CASSLEGNTEAFF

J: TRBJ1-2
V: TRBV7-2
D: .
size: once
DNA: TGTGCCAGCAGCCCGGGGCCCTATGGCTACACCTTC
CDR3: CASSPGPYGYTF

J: TRBJ2-7
V: TRBV7-8
D: .
size: .
DNA: TGTGCCAGCAGCTTAAACCTGCCAAAGACAGTATTTTACGAGCAGTACTTC
CDR3: CASSLNLPKTVFYEQYF

J: TRBJ1-5
V: TRBV21-1
D: .
size: few
DNA: TGTGCCAGCAGCAAAGTCTGCACACTTAGCAATCAGCCCCAGCATTTT
CDR3: CASSKVCTLSNQPQHF

J: TRBJ1-2
V: TRBV6-4
D: TRBD1
size: .
DNA: TGTGCCAGCAGTGACCGGGACAGGGGTTATTGCTATGGCTACACCTTC
CDR3: CASSDRDRGYCYGYTF

J: TRBJ2-7
V: TRBV30
D: .
size: .
DNA: TGTGCCTGGAGTACCACCGACCCCAGTGAGCAGTACTTC
CDR3: CAWSTTDPSEQYF

J: TRBJ2-4
V: TRBV3-1/TRBV3-2
D: .
size: .
DNA: TGTGCCAGCAGCGAGCTAGCCAAAAACATTCAATACTTC
CDR3: CASSELAKNIQYF

J: TRBJ2-1
V: TRBV5-4
D: .
size: .
DNA: TGTGCCAGCAGCTTGTATCAGGGAGGTCTGAATGAGCAGTTCTTC
CDR3: CASSLYQGGLNEQFF

J: TRBJ2-2
V: TRBV3-1/TRBV3-2
D: .
size: .
DNA: TGTGCCAGCAGCCGGGCGCAGAACACCGGGGAGCTGTTTTTT
CDR3: CASSRAQNTGELFF

J: TRBJ2-1
V: TRBV6-2/TRBV6-3
D: .
size: .
DNA: TGTGCCAGCAGTTACAGCGGGCAGTACAATGAGCAGTTCTTC
CDR3: CASSYSGQYNEQFF

J: TRBJ1-1
V: TRBV10-1
D: .
size: .
DNA: TGCGCCAGCAGTGAGTCGGGATACAGGGAAAAATTTATAGCTTTCTTT
CDR3: CASSESGYREKFIAFF

J: TRBJ2-3
V: TRBV5-1
D: .
size: .
DNA: TGCGCCAGCAGCTTGTGGGGCGCTGGTGGCACAGATACGCAGTATTTT
CDR3: CASSLWGAGGTDTQYF

J: TRBJ2-7
V: TRBV5-4
D: .
size: .
DNA: TGTGCCAGCAGTTCACCGAGCTCCTACGAGCAGTACTTC
CDR3: CASSSPSSYEQYF

J: TRBJ1-5
V: TRBV12-3/TRBV12-4
D: .
size: .
DNA: TGTGCCAGCAGTCAAAATAATCAGCCCCAGCATTTT
CDR3: CASSQNNQPQHF

J: TRBJ1-6
V: TRBV7-2
D: TRBD1
size: .
DNA: TGTGCCAGCAGCCCAGGGATCTCTGGACAGGGGCCGTATTCACCCCTCCACTTT
CDR3: CASSPGISGQGPYSPLHF

J: TRBJ1-4
V: TRBV7-8
D: .
size: .
DNA: TGTGCCAGCAGTCGGGAGGGGGGCTATTTTCGTGAAAAACTGTTTTTT
CDR3: CASSREGGYFREKLFF

J: TRBJ1-2
V: TRBV6-5
D: TRBD1
size: .
DNA: TGTGCCAGCAGACCGGGACAGGGGGTTGCTGGCTACACCTTC
CDR3: CASRPGQGVAGYTF

J: TRBJ1-1
V: TRBV6-6
D: .
size: .
DNA: TGTGCCAGCAGTTATCAGGGGCGTACAGAAGCTTTCTTT
CDR3: CASSYQGRTEAFF

J: TRBJ1-1
V: TRBV3-1/TRBV3-2
D: TRBD1
size: .
DNA: TGTGCCAGCAGCCTTCGGGACAGCATGAACACTGAAGCTTTCTTT
CDR3: CASSLRDSMNTEAFF

J: TRBJ1-2
V: TRBV11-2
D: .
size: .
DNA: TGTGCCAGCAGCTTAGATGCATCCAACTATGGCTACACCTTC
CDR3: CASSLDASNYGYTF

J: TRBJ1-2
V: TRBV7-9
D: .
size: .
DNA: TGTGCCAGCAGTTTGAACTATGGCTACACCTTC
CDR3: CASSLNYGYTF

J: TRBJ2-5
V: TRBV7-8
D: .
size: .
DNA: TGTGCCAGCAGCTTAGAGGGTGGGGTACGGGAGACCCAGTACTTC
CDR3: CASSLEGGVRETQYF

J: TRBJ1-5
V: TRBV10-1
D: .
size: .
DNA: TGCGCCAGCAGTGCTGGGGGTCCAAATCAGCCCCAGCATTTT
CDR3: CASSAGGPNQPQHF

J: TRBJ2-3
V: TRBV10-3
D: TRBD1
size: .
DNA: TGTGCCATCAGCTCGACAGGGGGCGGGGATACGCAGTATTTT
CDR3: CAISSTGGGDTQYF

J: TRBJ1-6
V: TRBV6-5
D: .
size: few
DNA: TGTGCCAGCAGGGGGGGCAGGCGTGATTCACCCCTCCACTTT
CDR3: CASRGGRRDSPLHF

J: TRBJ1-2
V: TRBV11-1
D: .
size: .
DNA: TGTGCCAGCAGCAATGGACGGGGCCCTAACTATGGCTACACCTTC
CDR3: CASSNGRGPNYGYTF

J: TRBJ1-5
V: TRBV5-6
D: TRBD1
size: .
DNA: TGTGCCAGCAGCTTCCGGACAGGGCGCGGTCAGCCCCAGCATTTT
CDR3: CASSFRTGRGQPQHF

J: TRBJ2-7
V: TRBV23-1
D: .
size: .
DNA: TGCGCCAGAGAGGGGCCGAAGACCTACGAGCAGTACTTC
CDR3: CAREGPKTYEQYF

J: TRBJ1-6
V: TRBV23-1
D: TRBD1
size: .
DNA: TGCGCCAGCAGTCATGTAACGGCGACAGGGGAGGAGGCCCTCCACTTT
CDR3: CASSHVTATGEEALHF

J: TRBJ2-1
V: TRBV7-9
D: .
size: once
DNA: TGTGCGATTAGGGGACCGTACAATGAGCAGTTCTTC
CDR3: CAIRGPYNEQFF